Here is one T cell receptor beta chain with its context. This entry comes from a study of shared clonotypes between healthy human individuals. V lost 4 bases and J lost 8, with 18 bases in between. The length of the CDR3 is 15 residues. Germline V gives CDR1 SEHNR, CDR2 FQNEAQ (reference sequence). Caucasian adults residing in Nashville, Tennessee made up all the donors. Assay: immunoSEQ multiplex PCR; the TCRdb copy retains only in-frame clones and omits some. The sample gives some 1,400,000 clones, around 95% of which show up once; approximately 1.2% is in the top ten. The source is a man aged 30 to 39 in good health. The material sequenced was naive CD4+ T cells sorted from blood. The subset is: CD45RA+ positively selected. The rearrangement joins TRBV7-9 to TRBJ2-1, with no clear D. The CDR3 DNA is TGTGCCAGCAGCTCAACACGACTTGCAAGAGATGAGCAGTTCTTC. It codes for CASSSTRLARDEQFF. The full variable domain, rest sourced from reference TRBV7-9 and TRBJ2-1, is DTGVSQNPRHKITKRGQNVTFRCDPISEHNRLYWYRQTLGQGPEFLTYFQNEAQLEKSRLLSDRFSAERPKGSFSTLEIQRTEQGDSAMYLCASSSTRLARDEQFFGPGTRLTVL.